The sequence of this T cell receptor (beta chain) was determined in a study of type 1 regulatory T cells. Study in general: T-allo10 is a Tr1-enriched, alloantigen-specific CD4 T cell product made in vitro.

One entry per CDR3 protein results from TCRdb running MiXCR on the reads. The table shows approximately 100,000 distinct CDR3 sequences, with 25% to 40% occurring only once. This TCR came from a human donor in good health. The sample consisted of CD4+ T cells, either the whole sample or a sorted fraction (not recorded which).

CDR3 DNA: TGTGCCAGCAGCGCCAGCGGGAGATCCTACAATGAGCAGTTCTTC. Its protein product is CASSASGRSYNEQFF. The chain is built from TRBV7-9 and TRBJ2-1; 8 bases align to TRBD2. The CDR3 totals 15 residues. J was trimmed by 1 base and V by 5 bases; bases with no gene match: 4. Germline V CDR1 and CDR2: SEHNR, FQNEAQ (reference sequence).